Below, one T cell receptor (beta chain) is given with its context. This sample was included in a study of T cell changes during pregnancy in multiple sclerosis. Here immunoSEQ multiplex PCR was the method, and the copy in TCRdb shows in-frame clones only, minus some. The repertoire has fewer than 140,000 clones, about 89% of them found once; the top ten carry less than 2%. The CDR3 covers 16 residues. The V gene end was trimmed by 6 bases and the J gene end by 0 bases; junction bases not matched to a gene: 7. Germline CDR1 ENHRY, CDR2 SYGVKD. The chain recombines TRBV10-3 with TRBJ2-3, with TRBD2 matching over 9 bases. The clonotype comes from a female donor with multiple sclerosis, enrolled in a pregnancy study. This sample comprised peripheral blood, obtained before pregnancy. CDR3 nucleotide sequence: TGTGCCATCAGCCGGACTAGCGTTGCTAGCACAGATACGCAGTATTTT. This codes for CAISRTSVASTDTQYF.